This passage covers 8 T cell receptor beta chains from one sample sequenced in a study of T cells in tumors after PD-1 blockade. The assay was immunoSEQ multiplex PCR, and TCRdb's table has in-frame clones only and misses some. The sample lists approximately 20,000 clones, over 75% occurring once. This sample comprised PBMCs, obtained after anti-PD-1 therapy. The receptors were gathered from a human donor with advanced basal cell or squamous cell carcinoma (not recorded which).

A few counts support this clone. The J gene is TRBJ1-6, the V gene TRBV12-3 or TRBV12-4; D is unresolved. V lost 3 bases and J 6 bases, leaving 3 bases between the germline ends. This CDR3 has 12 residues. This CDR3 reads CASSFGNSPLHF. The CDR3 DNA follows: TGTGCCAGCAGTTTTGGTAATTCACCCCTCCACTTT.

This rearrangement joins TRBV5-1 to TRBJ2-1; 9 positions agree with TRBD1. This CDR3 comprises 15 residues. V dropped 3 bases and J dropped 7; count of bases not matched to a gene: 8. CDR1 and CDR2 (germline): SGHRS, YFSETQ. The CDR3 loop is CASSSRGQGINEQFF. The CDR3 nucleotides read TGCGCCAGCAGCTCGCGGGGACAGGGAATAAATGAGCAGTTCTTC.

As concerns this clone: Other DNA sequences in the same sample also yield this CDR3. The chain is built from TRBV6-2 or TRBV6-3 and TRBJ2-5, with D tentatively TRBD2 (6 bases). V gave up 5 bases and J gave up 5 bases, with 15 bases separating them. Germline V gives CDR1 MNHEY, CDR2 SVGEGT. The CDR3 is made up of 14 amino acids. The CDR3 region has the DNA TGTGCCAGCAGTGGGACGGGGGAGGTGGAGACCCAGTACTTC. Encoded protein: CASSGTGEVETQYF.

This clone is a singleton in its sample. The chain links TRBV5-8 to TRBJ1-5; D is unresolved. V was cut by 3 bases and J by 5 bases, with 6 bases left in between. The germline V gene has CDR1 SGHTS and CDR2 YDEGEE. The length of the CDR3 is 12 residues. The CDR3 reads CASSWTHQPQHF. In DNA, the CDR3 is TGTGCCAGCAGCTGGACCCATCAGCCCCAGCATTTT.

The V call is TRBV15, the J call TRBJ1-2; D is unresolved. The CDR3 is 14 residues long. Trimming took 5 bases from V and 8 from J, leaving 18 bases between them. Per germline, CDR1 LNHNV and CDR2 YYDKDF (reference sequence). Here the CDR3 reads CATSGRNTGSGYTF. CDR3 in DNA: TGTGCCACCAGCGGGAGGAACACCGGGAGCGGCTACACCTTC. Using reference TRBV15 and TRBJ1-2 for the parts outside the CDR3, the full variable domain is DAMVIQNPRYQVTQFGKPVTLSCSQTLNHNVMYWYQQKSSQAPKLLFHYYDKDFNNEADTPDNFQSRRPNTSFCFLDIRSPGLGDTAMYLCATSGRNTGSGYTFGSGTRLTVV.

The gene calls are TRBV27 and TRBJ1-6; D possibly corresponds to TRBD1 (6 bases). Germline CDR1 and CDR2: MNHEY and SMNVEV (reference sequence). V dropped 5 bases and J dropped 7 bases, with 24 bases sitting between them. There are 18 residues in the CDR3. CDR3 coding DNA: TGTGCCAGCAGTCCCACTCTACGGGGGGCACTCCCCAATTCACCCCTCCACTTT. Translating gives CASSPTLRGALPNSPLHF.

The sample holds a few counts of this clone. V gene TRBV11-1 combines with J gene TRBJ2-5, with 14 bases fitting TRBD2. This CDR3 spans 15 amino acids. Trimming took 3 bases from V and 5 from J; bases not matched to a gene: 2. CDR1 SGHAT and CDR2 FQDESV come from the germline V gene (reference sequence). CDR3 DNA: TGTGCCAGCAGCTTCGGGACTAGCGGGGGTGAGACCCAGTACTTC. Translation: CASSFGTSGGETQYF.

The V and J genes are TRBV7-2 and TRBJ2-7, with 10 bases that match TRBD2. This CDR3 contains 15 residues. The germline V gene encodes CDR1 SGHTA and CDR2 FQGNSA. Trimming removed 0 bases from V and 5 bases from J; junction bases left unmatched: 4. CDR3 sequence reads: CASSLALAGVNEQYF. Written as DNA, the CDR3 is TGTGCCAGCAGCTTAGCGCTAGCGGGAGTTAACGAGCAGTACTTC.